These 24 T cell receptor beta chains came from one sample sequenced in a study of immune evolution from preneoplasia to lung adenocarcinoma. Generated by immunoSEQ multiplex PCR, the TCRdb table keeps only in-frame clones and is missing some. The sample records several thousand clones, around 77% being singletons. Sequenced: FFPE adjacent normal lung tissue. The receptors shown here come from a person aged 60-79 years with lung adenocarcinoma.

The V call is TRBV30, the J call TRBJ1-1; 11 nucleotides line up with TRBD1. This CDR3 comprises 15 residues. Trimming removed 1 base from V and 4 bases from J; junction bases left unmatched: 5. Germline V gene lookup returns CDR1 GTSNPN and CDR2 SVGIG (reference sequence). The chain's CDR3 is CAWSARTGGVTEAFF. In DNA, the CDR3 is TGTGCCTGGAGTGCGCGGACAGGGGGCGTCACTGAAGCTTTCTTT.

This clone is labeled as large (0.1 to 1%). The gene calls are TRBV6-5 and TRBJ2-1; 14 positions agree with TRBD2. The V and J ends lost 0 bases and 13 bases, in that order; junction bases with no gene match: 8. In germline, CDR1 is MNHEY, CDR2 SVGAGI. The CDR3 length is 16 residues. Here the CDR3 reads CASSYSGLAGGGSQFF. CDR3 nucleotides: TGTGCCAGCAGTTACTCCGGACTAGCGGGAGGAGGGAGTCAGTTCTTC.

This clone showed up just a few times. The CDR3 region is CASSLISGGALNEQFF. As DNA, the CDR3 is TGTGCCAGCAGTCTAATTAGCGGGGGGGCCCTCAATGAGCAGTTCTTC. The J gene is TRBJ2-1, the V gene TRBV28; TRBD2 matches at 11 bases. The CDR3 has 16 residues. J gave up 6 bases and V 5 bases, and 9 bases lay outside the gene matches. Germline CDR1 is MDHEN and CDR2 is SYDVKM.

This clone was picked up a small number of times. The chain joins TRBV30 to TRBJ1-5, with 7 bases that match TRBD1. The trim removed 1 base at V and 7 bases at J, leaving 7 bases unmatched. In germline, CDR1 is GTSNPN, CDR2 SVGIG (reference sequence). The length of the CDR3 is 14 residues. Here the CDR3 DNA reads TGTGCCTGGAGTGGAGGGACAGTAGGACAGCCCCAGCATTTT. This encodes CAWSGGTVGQPQHF.

The chain is built from TRBV29-1 and TRBJ1-5; perhaps TRBD1 as D (5 bases). The CDR3 runs to 12 residues. Germline CDR1 is SQVTM and CDR2 is ANQGSEA. The germline V and J ends were trimmed by 6 bases and 4 bases, with 10 bases remaining between them. This chain's CDR3 is CSVRGGNQPQHF. The CDR3 DNA is TGCAGCGTCCGGGGGGGTAATCAGCCCCAGCATTTT.

This clone appeared a single time. The J gene is TRBJ2-3, the V gene TRBV6-5; TRBD2 is a possible D gene (5 bases). V was pared by 2 bases and J by 4 bases, with 16 bases between. Per the germline V gene, CDR1 is MNHEY and CDR2 is SVGAGI. CDR3 length: 16 residues. This chain's CDR3 is CASSYGSLGRADTQYF. Written as DNA, the CDR3 is TGTGCCAGCAGTTACGGGAGTTTAGGTAGAGCAGATACGCAGTATTTT.

The rearrangement uses TRBV28 and TRBJ1-2; no reliable D call. V was cut by 7 bases and J by 5 bases, with 14 bases left in between. CDR3 length equals 13 residues. Germline loops: CDR1 MDHEN, CDR2 SYDVKM. The CDR3 loop reads CASTPPLTYGYTF. The CDR3, as DNA: TGTGCCAGCACTCCTCCTCTTACGTATGGCTACACCTTC.

This clone has just a few counts. The chain carries TRBV9 and TRBJ2-7; a weak D match, TRBD2 (6 bases). The germline V and J ends were trimmed by 7 bases and 3 bases, with 14 bases remaining between them. The CDR3 consists of 13 residues. Germline V gene sequence: CDR1 SGDLS, CDR2 YYNGEE. This chain's CDR3 is CASSRDSGYEQYF. Written as DNA, the CDR3 is TGTGCCAGCTCGAGGGACTCGGGCTACGAGCAGTACTTC.

The J gene is TRBJ1-5, the V gene TRBV4-1; D not resolved. The CDR3 consists of 13 residues. Germline V lookup: CDR1 MGHRA, CDR2 YSYEKL. Trimming pared 1 base from V and 5 bases from J, leaving 6 bases between. CDR3 bases: TGCGCCAGCAGCCAAGTCGGGGATCAGCCCCAGCATTTT. Protein: CASSQVGDQPQHF.

The rearrangement uses TRBV5-4 and TRBJ2-1; 8 nucleotides line up with TRBD2. The CDR3 runs to 11 residues. CDR1 SGHNT and CDR2 YYREEE come from the germline V gene (reference sequence). With 3 bases clipped from V and 13 bases from J, the junction kept 3 bases outside the gene matches. The CDR3 DNA sequence: TGTGCCAGCAGCTCGGGACTAGATCAGTTCTTC. This encodes CASSSGLDQFF.

Regarding this clone: The junction and the germline gene differ at one end; a read error may be behind it. The chain employs TRBV4-1 and TRBJ1-6, with TRBD1 matching 10 bases. This CDR3 comprises 14 residues. Per germline, CDR1 MGHRA and CDR2 YSYEKL. The CDR3 DNA is TGCGCCAGCAGCGGCCGGGACAGGGGCTCCCCCCTCTACTTT. Its translation is CASSGRDRGSPLYF.

The V gene is TRBV23-1, the J gene TRBJ1-2; D is unresolved. TRBV23-1 is treated as an ORF (open reading frame) with a function not yet certain. V was cut by 5 bases and J by 4 bases, with 14 bases left in between. This CDR3 is built from 14 residues. In nucleotides, the CDR3 is TGCGCCAGCAGTGTACGCAGAAAGACCTATGGCTACACCTTC. This sequence encodes CASSVRRKTYGYTF.

CDR3 region: CSVGRVQAGSIEKLFF. Written as DNA, the CDR3 is TGCAGCGTCGGACGGGTGCAGGCCGGTAGTATTGAAAAACTGTTTTTT. This chain uses TRBV29-1 with TRBJ1-4; D not certain. This CDR3 has 16 residues. Per germline, CDR1 SQVTM and CDR2 ANQGSEA. The ends were cut back, 6 bases at V and 7 bases at J, with 24 bases in the middle.

This clone came up a few times. The rearrangement uses TRBV5-1 and TRBJ2-4; the D gene is possibly TRBD2 (6 bases). The CDR3 loop spans 16 amino acids. Trimming left V 0 bases short and J 3 bases short, with 13 bases between. Per germline, CDR1 SGHRS and CDR2 YFSETQ. This chain's CDR3 is CASSLGVGDFKNIQYF. The CDR3 coding sequence is TGCGCCAGCAGCTTGGGAGTGGGGGACTTCAAAAACATTCAGTACTTC.

This clone came up once. The chain uses TRBV7-2 and TRBJ1-1; weak D call: TRBD1 (6 bases). The CDR3 contains 14 residues. Germline-derived CDR1 and CDR2 are SGHTA and FQGNSA. Trimming stripped 2 bases from V and 2 bases from J, with 9 bases between. The CDR3 nucleotides are TGTGCCAGCAGCTTACTACAGGGTAACACTGAAGCTTTCTTT. This translates into CASSLLQGNTEAFF.

The rearrangement joins TRBV27 to TRBJ1-1; the D gene is possibly TRBD1 (6 bases). In germline, CDR1 is MNHEY, CDR2 SMNVEV (reference sequence). V was shortened by 3 bases and J by 4 bases, with 12 bases between the two germline ends. The length of the CDR3 is 14 residues. CDR3 sequence: CASSFGGLSTEAFF. The CDR3 nucleotides read TGTGCCAGCAGTTTTGGGGGGCTTAGCACTGAAGCTTTCTTT.

The V call is TRBV1, the J call TRBJ2-1; the table's D call of TRBD2 was not tested on the DNA. TRBV1 is annotated as a pseudogene. The CDR3 length is 16 residues. The DNA of the CDR3 is TGCACCAGCAGCCAAGTTACGACGGGAGCAGGCAATGAGCAGTTCTTC. This codes for CTSSQVTTGAGNEQFF.

A note on this clone: At the DNA level, this CDR3 is encoded by other sequences in the same sample as well. V usage is TRBV18 and J usage is TRBJ2-2, with D tentatively TRBD2 (5 bases). Trimming stripped 3 bases from V and 1 base from J, with 9 bases between. The CDR3 consists of 15 residues. Per the germline V gene, CDR1 is KGHSH and CDR2 is LQKENI. The DNA of the CDR3 is TGTGCCAGCTCACCGATCCGGGAGAACACCGGGGAGCTGTTTTTT. Encoded protein: CASSPIRENTGELFF.

The chain uses TRBV9 and TRBJ1-3; TRBD1 matches 8 bases. Germline lookup yields CDR1 SGDLS and CDR2 YYNGEE. This CDR3 region has 16 residues. V shed 4 bases, J shed 1 base, and the junction held 7 bases outside the gene matches. The DNA for the CDR3 is TGTGCCAGCAGCCCCGGTCGGGACAGGTCTGGAAACACCATATATTTT. It encodes CASSPGRDRSGNTIYF.

The V and J genes are TRBV29-1 and TRBJ1-1; 7 bases line up with TRBD1. Per the germline V gene, CDR1 is SQVTM and CDR2 is ANQGSEA. CDR3 length equals 13 residues. Unmatched junction bases numbered 4, after V lost 1 base and J lost 5 bases. CDR3 DNA sequence: TGCAGCGTTGAAGGTCAGGGGGGAACTGAAGCTTTCTTT. This gives the protein CSVEGQGGTEAFF. The full variable domain, completed using reference TRBV29-1 and TRBJ1-1, is SAVISQKPSRDICQRGTSLTIQCQVDSQVTMMFWYRQQPGQSLTLIATANQGSEATYESGFVIDKFPISRPNLTFSTLTVSNMSPEDSSIYLCSVEGQGGTEAFFGQGTRLTVV.

In nucleotides, the CDR3 is TGTGCCAGCAGCTTAGGGACTAGCGGGGGAGAGACCCAGTACTTC. It is translated as CASSLGTSGGETQYF. The rearrangement links TRBV11-2 to TRBJ2-5; 13 bases map to TRBD2. The CDR3 spans 15 residues. Germline lookup yields CDR1 SGHAT and CDR2 FQNNGV. V shed 1 base and J 4 bases; nucleotides not matched to a gene: 0.

This sequence joins TRBV28 and TRBJ2-1; TRBD2 aligns across 14 bases. The CDR3 covers 14 residues. In germline, CDR1 is MDHEN, CDR2 SYDVKM. Trimming at V came to 6 bases and at J to 5 bases, leaving 0 bases not matched to a gene. The CDR3 loop reads CASRGLAGDNEQFF. CDR3 nucleotide sequence: TGTGCCAGCAGGGGACTAGCGGGGGACAATGAGCAGTTCTTC.

This chain joins TRBV10-3 and TRBJ2-7, with TRBD1 matching 11 bases. The ends lost 5 bases at V and 6 bases at J; junction bases unmatched: 6. This CDR3 comprises 14 residues. Germline V gene lookup returns CDR1 ENHRY and CDR2 SYGVKD. For the CDR3, the DNA is TGTGCCATCAGTCCCGGACAGGGGGCGGTCGAGCAGTACTTC. Encoded protein: CAISPGQGAVEQYF.

This chain uses TRBV28 with TRBJ2-1, with D unresolved. CDR1 and CDR2 from the germline V gene are MDHEN and SYDVKM. The CDR3 runs 11 residues. The ends were cut back, 6 bases at V and 10 bases at J, with 10 bases in the middle. The CDR3 region is CASRREMEQFF. The CDR3 nucleotides are TGTGCCAGCAGAAGGGAAATGGAGCAGTTCTTC.